This entry is about one T cell receptor beta chain. Germline assignment: CDR1 MNHEY and CDR2 SVGAGI. Between the trimmed V and J ends, which lost 6 bases and 7 bases, there was a span of 15 bases. This CDR3 is built from 13 residues. These data belong to a study of blood T cell repertoires in COVID-19. Across the study: The origin of the acute and convalescent COVID-19 samples was the United States, Italy and Spain. Nucleic acid was either cDNA or gDNA, and it came from T cells, B-cell-depleted T cells, or PBMCs.

In the authors' workflow: From reference gene primer amplification, estimates of nucleated cell counts were derived. Method: immunoSEQ multiplex PCR; TCRdb's copy keeps in-frame clones and lacks some. Clonal size and the V and J genes are those of that table, whereas D and trimming came from the DNA. The sample consists of 150,000 or so clones, roughly four fifths of them appearing once. The receptor was derived from a human donor with acute or convalescent COVID-19. The donor label of this sample is uncertain. This chain uses TRBV6-5 with TRBJ1-2; D may be TRBD1 (6 bases). The sequenced material came from peripheral blood. The CDR3 loop is CASRLQGFSGYTF. CDR3 sequence (DNA): TGTGCCAGCAGGTTACAGGGATTCTCTGGCTACACCTTC.